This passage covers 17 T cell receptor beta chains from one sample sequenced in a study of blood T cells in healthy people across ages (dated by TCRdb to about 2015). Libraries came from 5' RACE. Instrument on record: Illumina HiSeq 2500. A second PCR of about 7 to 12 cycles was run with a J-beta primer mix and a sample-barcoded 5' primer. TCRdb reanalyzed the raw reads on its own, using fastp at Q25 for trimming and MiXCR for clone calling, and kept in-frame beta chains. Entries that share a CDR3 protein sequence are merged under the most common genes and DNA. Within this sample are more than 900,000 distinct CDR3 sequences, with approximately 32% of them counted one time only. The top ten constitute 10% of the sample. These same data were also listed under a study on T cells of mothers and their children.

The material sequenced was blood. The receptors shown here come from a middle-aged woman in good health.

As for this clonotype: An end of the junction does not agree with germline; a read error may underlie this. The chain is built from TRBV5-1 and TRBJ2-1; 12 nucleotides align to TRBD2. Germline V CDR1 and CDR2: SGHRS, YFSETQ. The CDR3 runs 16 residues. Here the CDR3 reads CASGLTSGGSYSEQFF. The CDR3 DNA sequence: TGCGCCAGCGGCTTAACTAGCGGGGGGTCCTACAGTGAGCAGTTCTTC.

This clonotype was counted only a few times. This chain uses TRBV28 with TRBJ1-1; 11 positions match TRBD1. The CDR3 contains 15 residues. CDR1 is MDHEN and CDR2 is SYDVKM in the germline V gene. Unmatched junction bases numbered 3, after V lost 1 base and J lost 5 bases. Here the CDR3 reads CASSLSGTGGTEAFF. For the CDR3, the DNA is TGTGCCAGCAGTTTATCCGGGACAGGGGGTACTGAAGCTTTCTTT.

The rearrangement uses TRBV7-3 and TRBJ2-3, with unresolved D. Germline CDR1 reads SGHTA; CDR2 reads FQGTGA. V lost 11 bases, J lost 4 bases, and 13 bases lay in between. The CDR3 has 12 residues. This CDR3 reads CAWSVPPDTQYF. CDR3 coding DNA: TGTGCCTGGAGTGTCCCCCCAGATACGCAGTATTTT.

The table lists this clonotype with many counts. Here the CDR3 reads CASSLGGTSYGYTF. Written as DNA, the CDR3 is TGTGCCAGCAGCTTGGGAGGGACGTCCTATGGCTACACCTTC. The gene calls are TRBV7-6 and TRBJ1-2; the D gene is possibly TRBD1 (5 bases). CDR1 SGHVS and CDR2 FNYEAQ come from the germline V gene. This CDR3 comprises 14 residues. V was trimmed by 3 bases and J by 4 bases, leaving 12 bases between them. Supplemented by reference TRBV7-6 and TRBJ1-2, the full variable domain reads GAGVSQSPRYKVTKRGQDVALRCDPISGHVSLYWYRQALGQGPEFLTYFNYEAQQDKSGLPNDRFSAERPEGSISTLTIQRTEQRDSAMYRCASSLGGTSYGYTFGSGTRLTVV.

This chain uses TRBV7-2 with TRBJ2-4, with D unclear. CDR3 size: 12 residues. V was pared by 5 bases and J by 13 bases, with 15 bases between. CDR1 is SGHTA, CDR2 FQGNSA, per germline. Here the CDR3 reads CASSQNKVGQYF. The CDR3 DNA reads TGTGCCAGCAGCCAGAATAAGGTTGGGCAGTACTTC.

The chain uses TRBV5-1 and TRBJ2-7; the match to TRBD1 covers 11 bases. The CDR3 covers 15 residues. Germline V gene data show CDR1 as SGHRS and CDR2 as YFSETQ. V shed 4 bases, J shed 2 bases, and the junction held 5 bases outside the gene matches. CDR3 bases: TGCGCCAGCAGCGCGGGACAGGGGGGCACCTACGAGCAGTACTTC. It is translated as CASSAGQGGTYEQYF.

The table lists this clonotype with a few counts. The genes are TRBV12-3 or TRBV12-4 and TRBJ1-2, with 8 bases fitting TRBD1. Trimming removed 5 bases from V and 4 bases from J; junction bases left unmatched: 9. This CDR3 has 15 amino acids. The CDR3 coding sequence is TGTGCCAGCAGTCCCGGGACAGGATCCCCCTATGGCTACACCTTC. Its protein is CASSPGTGSPYGYTF.

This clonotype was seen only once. CDR3 amino acids: CASSLDPGNTIYF. CDR3 sequence (DNA): TGCGCCAGCAGCTTGGATCCCGGAAACACCATATATTTT. This chain joins TRBV5-1 and TRBJ1-3; no clear D. The CDR3 totals 13 residues. V lost 0 bases, J lost 4 bases, and 5 bases lay in between. Germline V lookup: CDR1 SGHRS, CDR2 YFSETQ.

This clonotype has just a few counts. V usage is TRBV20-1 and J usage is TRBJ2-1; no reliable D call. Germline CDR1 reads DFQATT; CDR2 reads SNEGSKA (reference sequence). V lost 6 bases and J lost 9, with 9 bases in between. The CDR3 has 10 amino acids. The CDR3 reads CSARPLEQFF. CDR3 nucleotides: TGCAGTGCAAGACCCCTTGAGCAGTTCTTC.

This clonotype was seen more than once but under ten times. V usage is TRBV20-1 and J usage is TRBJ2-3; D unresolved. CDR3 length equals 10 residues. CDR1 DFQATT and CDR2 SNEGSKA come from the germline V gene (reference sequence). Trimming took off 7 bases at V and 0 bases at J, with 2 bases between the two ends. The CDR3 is CSGSTDTQYF. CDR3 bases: TGCAGTGGAAGCACAGATACGCAGTATTTT.

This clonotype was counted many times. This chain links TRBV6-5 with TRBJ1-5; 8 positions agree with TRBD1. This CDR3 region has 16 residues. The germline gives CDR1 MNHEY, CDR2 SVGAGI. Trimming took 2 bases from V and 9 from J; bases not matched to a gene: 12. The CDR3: CASSYPHPDRVTPQHF. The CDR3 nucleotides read TGTGCCAGCAGTTACCCTCACCCGGACAGGGTTACGCCCCAGCATTTT.

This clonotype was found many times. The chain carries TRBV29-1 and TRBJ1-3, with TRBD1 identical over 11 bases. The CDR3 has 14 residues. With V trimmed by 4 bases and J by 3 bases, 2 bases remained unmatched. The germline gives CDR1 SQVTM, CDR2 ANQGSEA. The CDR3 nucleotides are TGCAGCGTTGGGACAGGGGGCTTTGGAAACACCATATATTTT. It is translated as CSVGTGGFGNTIYF.

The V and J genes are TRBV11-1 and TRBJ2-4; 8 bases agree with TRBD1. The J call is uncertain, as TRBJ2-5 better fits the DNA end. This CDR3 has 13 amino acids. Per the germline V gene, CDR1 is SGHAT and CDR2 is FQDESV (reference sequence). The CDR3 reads CATRDRFRETQYF. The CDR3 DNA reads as TGTGCCACTAGGGACAGGTTTCGGGAGACCCAGTACTTC.

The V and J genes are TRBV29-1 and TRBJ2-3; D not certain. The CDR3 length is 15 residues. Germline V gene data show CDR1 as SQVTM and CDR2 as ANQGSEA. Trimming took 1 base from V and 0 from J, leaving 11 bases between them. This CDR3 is CSVEAGTSSTDTQYF. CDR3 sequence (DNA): TGCAGCGTTGAAGCCGGTACTTCTAGCACAGATACGCAGTATTTT.

CDR3 DNA: TGCGCCAGCAGCCCGGACGGGTCACTCTACGAGCAGTACTTC. Translating it yields CASSPDGSLYEQYF. V is TRBV5-1 and J is TRBJ2-7, with unresolved D. V dropped 4 bases and J dropped 3 bases, with 14 bases sitting between them. CDR1 is SGHRS and CDR2 is YFSETQ in the germline V gene. The CDR3 loop spans 14 amino acids.

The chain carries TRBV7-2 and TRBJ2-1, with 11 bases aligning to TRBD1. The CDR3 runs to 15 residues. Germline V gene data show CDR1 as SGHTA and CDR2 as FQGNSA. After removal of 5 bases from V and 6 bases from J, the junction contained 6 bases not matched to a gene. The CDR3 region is CASSGTGTGGNEQFF. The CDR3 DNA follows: TGTGCCAGCAGCGGCACGGGGACAGGGGGCAATGAGCAGTTCTTC.

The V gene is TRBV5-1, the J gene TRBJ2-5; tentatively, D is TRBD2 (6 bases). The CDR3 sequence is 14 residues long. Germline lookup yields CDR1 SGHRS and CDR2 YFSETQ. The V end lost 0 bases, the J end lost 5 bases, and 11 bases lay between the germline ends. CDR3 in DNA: TGCGCCAGCAGCTTGGTTCCGGGGGTGGAGACCCAGTACTTC. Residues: CASSLVPGVETQYF.